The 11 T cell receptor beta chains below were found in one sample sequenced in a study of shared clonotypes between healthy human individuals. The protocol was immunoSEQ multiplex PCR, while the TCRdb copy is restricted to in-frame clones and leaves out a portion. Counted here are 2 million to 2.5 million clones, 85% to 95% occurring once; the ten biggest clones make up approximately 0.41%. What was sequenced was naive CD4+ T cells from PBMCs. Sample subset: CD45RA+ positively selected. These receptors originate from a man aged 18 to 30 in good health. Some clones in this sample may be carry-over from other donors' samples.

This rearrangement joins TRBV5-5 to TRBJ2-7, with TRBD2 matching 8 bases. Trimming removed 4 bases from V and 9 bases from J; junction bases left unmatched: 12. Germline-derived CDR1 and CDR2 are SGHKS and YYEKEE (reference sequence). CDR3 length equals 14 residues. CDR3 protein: CASSPSGSLFGQYF. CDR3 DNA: TGTGCCAGCAGCCCAAGCGGGAGTTTATTCGGGCAGTACTTC.

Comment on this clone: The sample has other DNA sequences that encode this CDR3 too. The CDR3: CASSEGTGDQPQHF. The CDR3 DNA reads TGTGCCAGCAGTGAGGGAACAGGGGATCAGCCCCAGCATTTT. The rearrangement links TRBV2 to TRBJ1-5, with 7 bases identical to TRBD1. The CDR3 contains 14 residues. Germline CDR1 is SNHLY and CDR2 is FYNNEI. Trimming took 3 bases from V and 5 from J; bases not matched to a gene: 4.

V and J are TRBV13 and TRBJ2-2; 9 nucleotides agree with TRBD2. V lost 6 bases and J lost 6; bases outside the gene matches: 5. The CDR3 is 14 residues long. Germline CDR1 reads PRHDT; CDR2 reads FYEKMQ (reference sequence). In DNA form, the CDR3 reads TGTGCCAGCAGAAGGACTAGCGAGGCCGGGGAGCTGTTTTTT. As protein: CASRRTSEAGELFF.

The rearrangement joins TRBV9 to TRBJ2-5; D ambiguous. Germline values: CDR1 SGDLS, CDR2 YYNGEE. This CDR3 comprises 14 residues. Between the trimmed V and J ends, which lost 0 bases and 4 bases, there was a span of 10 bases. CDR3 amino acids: CASSVDYITETQYF. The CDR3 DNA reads TGTGCCAGCAGCGTAGATTACATTACAGAGACCCAGTACTTC.

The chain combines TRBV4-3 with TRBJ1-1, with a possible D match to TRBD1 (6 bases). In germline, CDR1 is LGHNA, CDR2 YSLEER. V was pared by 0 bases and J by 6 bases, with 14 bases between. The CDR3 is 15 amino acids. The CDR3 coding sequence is TGCGCCAGCAGCCAAGATAGTTGGGGGGGCCCTGAAGCTTTCTTT. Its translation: CASSQDSWGGPEAFF.

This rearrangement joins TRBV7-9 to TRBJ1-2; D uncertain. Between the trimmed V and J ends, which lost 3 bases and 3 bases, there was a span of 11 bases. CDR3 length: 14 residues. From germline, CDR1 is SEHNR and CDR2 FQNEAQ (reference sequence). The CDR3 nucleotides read TGTGCCAGCAGCTTTGTGGCAGATGACTATGGCTACACCTTC. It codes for CASSFVADDYGYTF.

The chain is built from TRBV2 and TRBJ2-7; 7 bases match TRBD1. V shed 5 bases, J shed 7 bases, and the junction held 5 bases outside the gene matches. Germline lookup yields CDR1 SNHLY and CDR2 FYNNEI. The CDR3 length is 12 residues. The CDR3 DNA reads TGTGCCAGCAGTTCGAACAGGGGTGAGCAGTACTTC. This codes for CASSSNRGEQYF.

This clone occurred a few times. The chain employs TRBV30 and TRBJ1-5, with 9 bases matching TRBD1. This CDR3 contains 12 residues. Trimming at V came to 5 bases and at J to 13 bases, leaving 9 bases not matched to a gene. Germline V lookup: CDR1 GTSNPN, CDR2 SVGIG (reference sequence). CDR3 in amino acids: CAWGDRAGEQHF. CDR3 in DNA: TGTGCCTGGGGGGACAGGGCGGGAGAACAGCATTTT.

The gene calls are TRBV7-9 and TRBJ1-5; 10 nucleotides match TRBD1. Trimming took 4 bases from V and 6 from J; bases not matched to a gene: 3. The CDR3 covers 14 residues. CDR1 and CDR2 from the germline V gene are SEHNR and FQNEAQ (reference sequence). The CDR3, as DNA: TGTGCCAGCAGCTACGGACAGGGGGGTCAGCCCCAGCATTTT. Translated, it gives CASSYGQGGQPQHF.

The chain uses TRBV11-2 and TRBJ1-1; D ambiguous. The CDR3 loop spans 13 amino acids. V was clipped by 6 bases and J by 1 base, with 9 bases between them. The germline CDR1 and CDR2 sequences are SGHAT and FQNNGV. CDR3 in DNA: TGTGCCAGCAGAGCGACCAGGAACACTGAAGCTTTCTTT. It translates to CASRATRNTEAFF.

The CDR3 DNA sequence: TGCGCCAGCAGCTTATCCATGAACACCGGGGAGCTGTTTTTT. Its translation is CASSLSMNTGELFF. The chain carries TRBV5-1 and TRBJ2-2, with D unresolved. The germline V gene encodes CDR1 SGHRS and CDR2 YFSETQ. V lost 2 bases and J 1 base, leaving 6 bases between the germline ends. The CDR3 has 14 amino acids.